This T cell receptor beta chain was documented in a study of T cell clonotyping in hematopoietic cell transplantation. Findings and caveats of the study: Recipient TCR diversity dropped after transplant; expanded clonotypes rose from day 30 to 180.

The CDR3 length is 15 residues. In germline, CDR1 is LNHDA, CDR2 SQIVND (reference sequence). Trimming took off 4 bases at V and 0 bases at J, with 12 bases between the two ends. Notes on this clone: Its antigen is not known.

The assay was immunoSEQ multiplex PCR, and TCRdb's table has in-frame clones only and misses some. The sample carries about 6,800 clones, nearly 99% recorded once. This sequence joins TRBV19 and TRBJ1-1; unclear D gene. The sample consisted of PBMCs, taken 30 days after allogeneic stem cell transplant. The sequence was collected from a male patient between 60 and 69 years old who had an allogeneic stem cell transplant from a related donor, so the T cells may come from the graft donor. Some clones in this sample may be carry-over from other donors' samples. The CDR3, as DNA: TGTGCCAGTAGTAAAGGTCCTGGCTTGAACACTGAAGCTTTCTTT. The encoded protein is CASSKGPGLNTEAFF.